This T cell receptor (beta chain) was identified during a study of blood T cells in healthy people across ages. The use of a sample-barcoded 5' primer and a J-beta primer mix characterized a second PCR of about 7 to 12 cycles. MiXCR was run by TCRdb on the 5' RACE reads, yielding one entry per CDR3 protein. The profile covers some 1.6 million distinct CDR3 sequences, with around 36% appearing a single time and approximately 10% taken by the ten largest. Germline-derived CDR1 and CDR2 are MDHEN and SYDVKM. The CDR3 contains 16 residues. After removal of 4 bases from V and 4 bases from J, the junction contained 11 bases not matched to a gene.

The sample consisted of blood. This TCR was recovered from a woman in her 30s in good health. This chain links TRBV28 with TRBJ2-7, with 9 bases lining up with TRBD1. The CDR3 DNA follows: TGTGCCAGCAGTTATTCGGGGGACAGGGACCCGTACGAGCAGTACTTC. Protein sequence: CASSYSGDRDPYEQYF.